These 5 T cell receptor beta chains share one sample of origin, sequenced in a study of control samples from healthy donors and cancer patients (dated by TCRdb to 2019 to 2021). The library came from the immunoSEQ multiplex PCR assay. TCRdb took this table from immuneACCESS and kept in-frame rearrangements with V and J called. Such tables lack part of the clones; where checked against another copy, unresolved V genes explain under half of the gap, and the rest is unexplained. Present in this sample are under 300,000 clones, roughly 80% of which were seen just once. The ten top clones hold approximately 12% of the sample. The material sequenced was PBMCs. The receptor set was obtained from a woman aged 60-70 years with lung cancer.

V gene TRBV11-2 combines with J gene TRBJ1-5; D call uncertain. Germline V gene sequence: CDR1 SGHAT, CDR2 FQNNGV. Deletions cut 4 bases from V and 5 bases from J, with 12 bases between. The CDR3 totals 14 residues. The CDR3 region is CASSYGPRDQPQHF. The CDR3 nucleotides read TGTGCCAGCAGCTATGGGCCCCGGGATCAGCCCCAGCATTTT.

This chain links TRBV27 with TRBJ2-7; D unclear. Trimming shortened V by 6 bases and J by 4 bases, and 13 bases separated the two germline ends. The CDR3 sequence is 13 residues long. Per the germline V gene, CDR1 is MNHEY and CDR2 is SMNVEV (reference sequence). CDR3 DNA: TGTGCCAGCAGCCCAATTCAACTGTACGAGCAGTACTTC. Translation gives CASSPIQLYEQYF.

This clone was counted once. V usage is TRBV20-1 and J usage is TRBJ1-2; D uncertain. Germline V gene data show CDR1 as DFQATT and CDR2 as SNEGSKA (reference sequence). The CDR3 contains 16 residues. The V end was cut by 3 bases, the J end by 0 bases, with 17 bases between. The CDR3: CSASFLDGGANYGYTF. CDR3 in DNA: TGCAGTGCTAGTTTTCTGGACGGAGGAGCTAACTATGGCTACACCTTC.

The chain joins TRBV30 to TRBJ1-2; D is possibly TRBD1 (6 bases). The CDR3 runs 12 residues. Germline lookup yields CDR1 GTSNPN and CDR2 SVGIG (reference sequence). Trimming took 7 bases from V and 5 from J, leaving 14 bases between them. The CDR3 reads CASQRQVYGYTF. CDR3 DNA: TGTGCCTCCCAACGACAGGTTTATGGCTACACCTTC.

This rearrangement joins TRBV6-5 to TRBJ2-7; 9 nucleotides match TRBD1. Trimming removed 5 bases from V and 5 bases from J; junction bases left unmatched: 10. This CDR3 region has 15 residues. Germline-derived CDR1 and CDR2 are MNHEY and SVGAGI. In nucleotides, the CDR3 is TGTGCCAGCAGTCCCCGGGACAGGGTTTCCCACGAGCAGTACTTC. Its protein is CASSPRDRVSHEQYF.